The T cell receptor (beta chain) under discussion was sequenced for a study of shared clonotypes between healthy human individuals. Naive CD8 cells lacked CD45RO and underwent positive selection for CCR7, leaving out terminally differentiated effector memory CD45RA+ cells. The method was immunoSEQ multiplex PCR; TCRdb's version includes in-frame clones alone and lacks a portion of them. The table has about 1,900,000 clones, about 94% seen once. Germline CDR1 and CDR2: MDHEN and SYDVKM. V lost 3 bases to trimming and J lost 5 bases, with 14 bases between them. The CDR3 is 15 residues long. J is TRBJ2-1 and V is TRBV28; D is ambiguous. This clonotype originated in a young man in good health. Source material: naive CD8+ T cells sorted from blood. DNA of the CDR3: TGTGCCAGCAGTTTTGGGATAAGGCCTGACAATGAGCAGTTCTTC. Its protein product is CASSFGIRPDNEQFF.